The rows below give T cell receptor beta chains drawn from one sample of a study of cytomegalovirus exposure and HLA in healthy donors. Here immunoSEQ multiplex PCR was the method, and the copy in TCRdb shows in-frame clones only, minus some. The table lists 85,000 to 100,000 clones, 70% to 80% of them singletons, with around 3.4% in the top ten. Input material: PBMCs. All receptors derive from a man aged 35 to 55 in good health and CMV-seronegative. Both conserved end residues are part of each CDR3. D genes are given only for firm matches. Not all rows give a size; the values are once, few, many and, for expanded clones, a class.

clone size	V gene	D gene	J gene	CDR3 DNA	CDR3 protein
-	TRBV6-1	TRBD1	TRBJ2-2	TGTGCCAGCAGGGGGACAGGGGACACCGGGGAGCTGTTTTTT	CASRGTGDTGELFF
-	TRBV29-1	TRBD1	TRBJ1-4	TGCAGCGGACGGACAGGGAACAATGAAAAACTGTTTTTT	CSGRTGNNEKLFF
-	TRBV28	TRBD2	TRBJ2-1	TGTGCCAGCAGTTTCCCTACCAAACTAGCGGGAGTCGACAATGAGCAGTTCTTC	CASSFPTKLAGVDNEQFF
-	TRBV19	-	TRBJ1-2	TGTGCCAGTAACCCAACTGCGGGGTATGGCTACACCTTC	CASNPTAGYGYTF
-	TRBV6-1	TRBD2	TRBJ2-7	TGTGCCAGCAGTGATTGGGGACTAGCGGGAGGTCTCGAGCAGTACTTC	CASSDWGLAGGLEQYF
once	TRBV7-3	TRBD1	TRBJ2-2	TGTGCCAGCAGCCTGACAGGGGCCAAGCTAGGCGGGGAGCTGTTTTTT	CASSLTGAKLGGELFF
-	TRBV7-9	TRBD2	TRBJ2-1	TGTGCCAGCAGCTTAGAGGGGCGGGAGTACAATGAGCAGTTCTTC	CASSLEGREYNEQFF
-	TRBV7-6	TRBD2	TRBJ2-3	TGTGCCAGCAGCTTAGAGGCTAGCGGGAGTTACGGAGATACGCAGTATTTT	CASSLEASGSYGDTQYF
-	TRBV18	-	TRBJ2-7	TGTGCCAGCTCACCCGGTAGCTACGAGCAGTACTTC	CASSPGSYEQYF
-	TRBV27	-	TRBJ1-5	TGTGCCAGCAGTTTCGGGGGACCCAATCAGCCCCAGCATTTT	CASSFGGPNQPQHF
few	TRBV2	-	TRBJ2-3	TGTGCCAGCAGTTTGTGGGGCGGGGGCACAGATACGCAGTATTTT	CASSLWGGGTDTQYF
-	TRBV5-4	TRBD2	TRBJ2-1	TGTGCCAGCAGAACGGGACTATTCTCCTACAATGAGCAGTTCTTC	CASRTGLFSYNEQFF
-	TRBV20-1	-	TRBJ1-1	TGCAGTGCTAGCGACACTGAAGCTTTCTTT	CSASDTEAFF
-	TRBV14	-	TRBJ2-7	TGTGCCAGCAGCCAAGTCTCGGGGTTGCAGTACTTC	CASSQVSGLQYF
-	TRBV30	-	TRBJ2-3	TGTGCCTGGAGTCGGGAGTCAGATACGCAGTATTTT	CAWSRESDTQYF
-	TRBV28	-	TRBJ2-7	TGTGCCAGCAGGGGACTTTCCTACGAGCAGTACTTC	CASRGLSYEQYF
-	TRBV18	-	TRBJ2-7	TGTGCCAGCTCAACCGGGACAACCCCTTACGAGCAGTACTTC	CASSTGTTPYEQYF
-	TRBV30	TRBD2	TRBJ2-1	TGTGCCTGGAGTCTTTCTGGGGTAGCGGGAGTCGGGAATGAGCAGTTCTTC	CAWSLSGVAGVGNEQFF
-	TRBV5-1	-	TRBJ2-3	TGCGCCAGCAGCTTGAGTCAGGGAGGAGGGGATACGCAGTATTTT	CASSLSQGGGDTQYF
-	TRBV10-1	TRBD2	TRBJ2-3	TGCGCCAGCAGTGAAGTAGCGGGAGCGGGGTCAGATACGCAGTATTTT	CASSEVAGAGSDTQYF
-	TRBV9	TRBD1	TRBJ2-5	TGTGCCAGCAGCGTAGCGACCTCGACAGGGGAAGAGACCCAGTACTTC	CASSVATSTGEETQYF
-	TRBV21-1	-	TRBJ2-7	TGTGCCAGCAGCACGGAGGGAGCAACCTCCCACCACGAGCAGTACTTC	CASSTEGATSHHEQYF
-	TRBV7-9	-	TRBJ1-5	TGTGCCAGCAGCTTTTCGGATCAGCCCCAGCATTTT	CASSFSDQPQHF
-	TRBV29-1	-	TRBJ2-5	TGCAGCGTTGAATTTGTCGGGGGAGAGACCCAGTACTTC	CSVEFVGGETQYF
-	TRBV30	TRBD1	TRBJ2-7	TGTGCCTGGACGTCCGGGACAGGGGTCGAGCAGTACTTC	CAWTSGTGVEQYF
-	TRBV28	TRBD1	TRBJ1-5	TGTGCCAGCAGTGGAGGACAGGGTGGTTTCTTTCAGCCCCAGCATTTT	CASSGGQGGFFQPQHF
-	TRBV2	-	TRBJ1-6	TGTGCCAGCAAGGACAGTTCCTACTCACCCCTCCACTTT	CASKDSSYSPLHF
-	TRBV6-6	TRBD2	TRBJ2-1	TGTGCCAGCAGTTACTCTACTAGCGGGTCCTACAATGAGCAGTTCTTC	CASSYSTSGSYNEQFF
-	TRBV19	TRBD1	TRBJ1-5	TGTGCCAGTAGTATAATGACAGGGGATCAGCCCCAGCATTTT	CASSIMTGDQPQHF
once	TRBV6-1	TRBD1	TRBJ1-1	TGTGCCAGCAGGGGGACAGGGGATACCACTGAAGCTTTCTTT	CASRGTGDTTEAFF
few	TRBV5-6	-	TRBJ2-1	TGTGCCAGCAGCTGGAGCAATGAGCAGTTCTTC	CASSWSNEQFF
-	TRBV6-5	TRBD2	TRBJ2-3	TGTGCCAGCAGTTCGACTAGCGGGGTTCTCCGGGGGCAGTATTTT	CASSSTSGVLRGQYF
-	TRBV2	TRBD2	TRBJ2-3	TGTGCCAGCAGTGGTCCTAGCGGGAGGGCAGATACGCAGTATTTT	CASSGPSGRADTQYF
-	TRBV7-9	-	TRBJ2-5	TGTTCCAGCAGCTTTCGGGGAGAGACCCAGTACTTC	CSSSFRGETQYF
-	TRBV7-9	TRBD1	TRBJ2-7	TGTGCCAGCAGCCGAACAGGGGCGGGCTACGAGCAGTACTTC	CASSRTGAGYEQYF
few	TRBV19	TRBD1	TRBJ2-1	TGTGCCAGTAGCAAGGGAAGGGGGCTAGCTAACAATGAGCAGTTCTTC	CASSKGRGLANNEQFF
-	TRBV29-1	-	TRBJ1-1	TGCAGCGGGTATAGACAGGCGAACACTGAAGCTTTCTTT	CSGYRQANTEAFF
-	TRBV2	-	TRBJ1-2	TGTGCCAGCAGTGGCAGTTCAGGGGAAGGCTACACCTTC	CASSGSSGEGYTF
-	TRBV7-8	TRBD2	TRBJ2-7	TGTGCCAGCAGCTTAGGTACTAGCGGGAGCAACGAGCAGTACTTC	CASSLGTSGSNEQYF
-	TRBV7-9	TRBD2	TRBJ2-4	TGTGCCAGCAGCCAGACCCTAGCGGGGGAAGCCAAAAACATTCAGTACTTC	CASSQTLAGEAKNIQYF
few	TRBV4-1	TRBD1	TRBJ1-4	TGCGCCAGCAGCTGGACCGGGACAGGGACTGAAAAACTGTTTTTT	CASSWTGTGTEKLFF
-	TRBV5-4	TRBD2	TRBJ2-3	TGTGCCAGCAGCCTGGGACTAGCGGGGGTTACAGATACGCAGTATTTT	CASSLGLAGVTDTQYF
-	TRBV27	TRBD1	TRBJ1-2	TGTGCCAGCAGTCCTACAGACAGGGGGCGTGTTGGCTACACCTTC	CASSPTDRGRVGYTF
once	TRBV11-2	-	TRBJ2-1	TGTGCCAGCAGCTTAGTTGCGGATAAAGAGCAGTTCTTC	CASSLVADKEQFF
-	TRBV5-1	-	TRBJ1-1	TGCGCCAGCAGCTTGGCCGCCCTCCGGGACACTGAAGCTTTCTTT	CASSLAALRDTEAFF
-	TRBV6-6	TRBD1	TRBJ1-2	TGTGCCAGCAGTTCTACGACAGGGGGCTATGGCTACACCTTC	CASSSTTGGYGYTF
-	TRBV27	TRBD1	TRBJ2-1	TGTGCCAGCCGAACAGGGGGCCTTTACAATGAGCAGTTCTTC	CASRTGGLYNEQFF
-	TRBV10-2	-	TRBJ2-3	TGCGCCAGCAGTGAGTTCGCAGATACGCAGTATTTT	CASSEFADTQYF
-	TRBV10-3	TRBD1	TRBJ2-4	TGTGCCATCAGTGAGGCAGCGGGACAGGGTAACATTCAGTACTTC	CAISEAAGQGNIQYF
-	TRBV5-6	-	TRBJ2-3	TGTGCCAGCAGCCCCGTAGCGATAGATACGCAGTATTTT	CASSPVAIDTQYF
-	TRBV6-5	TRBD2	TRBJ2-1	TGTGCCAGCAGTCCCGGACTAGTTTCCTACAATGAGCAGTTCTTC	CASSPGLVSYNEQFF
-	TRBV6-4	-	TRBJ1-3	TGTGCCAGCGGTAGCACACAAACCAGATCTAACTCTGGAAACACCATATATTTT	CASGSTQTRSNSGNTIYF
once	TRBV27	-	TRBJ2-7	TGTGCCAGCAGTTTGCTTGCGGGCGAGCAGTACTTC	CASSLLAGEQYF